This TCR beta chain was captured in a study of T cell responses to AZD1222 COVID-19 vaccine. Generated by immunoSEQ multiplex PCR, the TCRdb table keeps only in-frame clones and is missing some. Of approximately 180,000 clones listed, about 90% are singletons. The junction had 11 bases not matched to a gene; V was cut back by 4 bases and J by 0 bases. The CDR3 loop spans 18 amino acids. Germline lookup yields CDR1 SGDLS and CDR2 YYNGEE. This clonotype was obtained from an adult in good health. This chain connects TRBV9 to TRBJ1-4, with 8 positions matching TRBD1. This material consisted of peripheral blood, taken on day 0 of AZD1222 vaccination. The CDR3 DNA is TGTGCCAGCAGCCTCCGTCCCGGGACAGGAGCAACTAATGAAAAACTGTTTTTT. Protein product: CASSLRPGTGATNEKLFF.